Following are 7 T cell receptor beta chains from one sample sequenced in a study of human T cells and chemical hapten exposure. Time point of the sample: patch test 3, about 24 weeks after DPC sensitization. The sample's treatment: therapeutic diphenylcyclopropenone sensitization with weekly scalp DPC. A single record per CDR3 protein comes from TCRdb applying MiXCR to the RACE reads. The sample has 150,000 to 200,000 distinct CDR3 sequences; roughly a quarter are singletons. The source material was whole blood, sampled in connection with sensitization to the hapten diphenylcyclopropenone (DPC). These receptors all stem from a woman aged 18 to 35 with alopecia areata. Some clones in this sample may be carry-over from other donors' samples.

The chain couples TRBV27 to TRBJ1-1; the D is unclear. This CDR3 is 12 amino acids long. With 6 bases removed from V and 7 bases from J, the gap between germline ends came to 12 bases. Per germline, CDR1 MNHEY and CDR2 SMNVEV (reference sequence). The DNA of the CDR3 is TGTGCCAGCAGCCGTAGGAAGGATGAAGCTTTCTTT. As protein: CASSRRKDEAFF.

This clonotype has just one count. CDR3 DNA: TGCGCCAGCAGCTTGGAAGCGGGGCTACAAGAGACCCAGTACTTC. Translating gives CASSLEAGLQETQYF. The rearrangement links TRBV5-1 to TRBJ2-5, with 7 bases lining up with TRBD2. The germline CDR1 and CDR2 sequences are SGHRS and YFSETQ. After removal of 0 bases from V and 2 bases from J, the junction contained 4 bases not matched to a gene. CDR3 length: 15 residues.

This clonotype has just a few counts. This chain links TRBV7-2 with TRBJ1-4, with D unresolved. This CDR3 spans 15 amino acids. The V gene lost 1 base and the J gene lost 5 bases, with 11 bases spanning the gap. The germline V gene has CDR1 SGHTA and CDR2 FQGNSA. The CDR3 protein is CASSLVGRTNEKLFF. CDR3 DNA sequence: TGTGCCAGCAGCTTAGTTGGGCGGACCAATGAAAAACTGTTTTTT.

This clonotype was seen just once. The gene calls are TRBV9 and TRBJ1-1; D ambiguous. Per germline, CDR1 SGDLS and CDR2 YYNGEE. Between the trimmed V and J ends, which lost 3 bases and 2 bases, there was a span of 8 bases. The CDR3 loop spans 13 amino acids. CDR3 bases: TGTGCCAGCAGCGAAAGACAAAACACTGAAGCTTTCTTT. Protein sequence: CASSERQNTEAFF.

J is TRBJ2-1 and V is TRBV4-2, with 9 bases fitting TRBD2. This CDR3 is 14 amino acids long. The germline V gene has CDR1 LGHNA and CDR2 YNFKEQ. The trim removed 11 bases at V and 4 bases at J, leaving 9 bases unmatched. CDR3: CASTPSGEYNEQFF. CDR3 nucleotide sequence: TGTGCCTCCACGCCTAGCGGGGAATACAATGAGCAGTTCTTC.

This chain joins TRBV4-3 and TRBJ2-3; 10 nucleotides align to TRBD2. CDR3 size: 18 residues. V dropped 4 bases and J dropped 4; count of bases not matched to a gene: 14. The germline gives CDR1 LGHNA, CDR2 YSLEER. The CDR3, as DNA: TGCGCCAGCAGCCCGCAGCATGAGCGGGGGGGCATCGCAGATACGCAGTATTTT. Protein: CASSPQHERGGIADTQYF.

The gene calls are TRBV20-1 and TRBJ2-5; 14 bases are a match to TRBD2. The germline CDR1 and CDR2 sequences are DFQATT and SNEGSKA (reference sequence). Trimming at V came to 6 bases and at J to 5 bases, leaving 8 bases not matched to a gene. The CDR3 has 15 residues. The CDR3: CSAPPTSGGAETQYF. CDR3 sequence (DNA): TGCAGTGCGCCCCCGACTAGCGGGGGGGCGGAGACCCAGTACTTC.